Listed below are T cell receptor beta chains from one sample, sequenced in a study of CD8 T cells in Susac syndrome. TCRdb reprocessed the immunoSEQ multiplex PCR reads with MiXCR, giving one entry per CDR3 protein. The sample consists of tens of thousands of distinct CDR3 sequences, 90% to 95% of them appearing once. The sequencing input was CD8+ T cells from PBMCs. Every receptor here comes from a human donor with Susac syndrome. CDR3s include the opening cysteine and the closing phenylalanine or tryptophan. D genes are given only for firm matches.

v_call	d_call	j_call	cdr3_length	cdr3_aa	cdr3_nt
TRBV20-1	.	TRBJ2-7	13	CSASGAVSYEQYF	TGCAGTGCTAGCGGGGCCGTATCCTACGAGCAGTACTTC
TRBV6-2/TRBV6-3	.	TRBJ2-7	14	CASSLSLAAHEQYF	TGTGCCAGCAGTTTATCACTAGCTGCCCACGAGCAGTACTTC
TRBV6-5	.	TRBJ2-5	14	CASSYSAVKETQYF	TGTGCCAGCAGTTACTCCGCTGTTAAAGAGACCCAGTACTTC
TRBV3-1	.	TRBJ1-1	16	CASSQDAAGANTEAFF	TGTGCCAGCAGCCAAGATGCGGCAGGCGCGAACACTGAAGCTTTCTTT
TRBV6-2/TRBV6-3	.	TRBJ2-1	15	CASSYFSRGDNEQFF	TGTGCCAGCAGTTATTTTTCCAGGGGGGACAATGAGCAGTTCTTC
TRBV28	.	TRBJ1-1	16	CASSGWGGPGGTEAFF	TGTGCCAGCAGCGGATGGGGGGGGCCGGGGGGCACTGAAGCTTTCTTT
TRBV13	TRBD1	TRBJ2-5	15	CASSLGGTGPETQYF	TGTGCCAGCAGCTTAGGCGGGACAGGGCCAGAGACCCAGTACTTC
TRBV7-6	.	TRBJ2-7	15	CASSLGSGLTYEQYF	TGTGCCAGCAGCTTAGGGTCAGGCCTTACCTACGAGCAGTACTTC
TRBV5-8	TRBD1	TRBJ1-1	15	CASSGEQGGWTEAFF	TGTGCCAGCAGCGGAGAGCAAGGGGGCTGGACTGAAGCTTTCTTT
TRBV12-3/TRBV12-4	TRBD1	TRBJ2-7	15	CASSSLGTGGVEQYF	TGTGCCAGCAGTTCCCTCGGGACAGGGGGCGTCGAGCAGTACTTC